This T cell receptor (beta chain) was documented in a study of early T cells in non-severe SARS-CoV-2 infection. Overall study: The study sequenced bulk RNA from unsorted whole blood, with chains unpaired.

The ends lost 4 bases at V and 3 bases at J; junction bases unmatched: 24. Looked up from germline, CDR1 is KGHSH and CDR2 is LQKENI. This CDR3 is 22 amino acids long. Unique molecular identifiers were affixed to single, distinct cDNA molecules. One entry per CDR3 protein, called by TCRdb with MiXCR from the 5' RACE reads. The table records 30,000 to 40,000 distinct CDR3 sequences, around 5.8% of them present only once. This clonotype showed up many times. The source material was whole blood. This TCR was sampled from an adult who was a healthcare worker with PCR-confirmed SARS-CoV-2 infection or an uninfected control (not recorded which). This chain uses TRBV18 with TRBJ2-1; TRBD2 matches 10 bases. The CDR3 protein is CASSRAVASGRGPTARYNEQFF. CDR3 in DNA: TGTGCCAGCTCACGGGCGGTGGCTAGCGGGAGAGGACCCACAGCCCGCTACAATGAGCAGTTCTTC.